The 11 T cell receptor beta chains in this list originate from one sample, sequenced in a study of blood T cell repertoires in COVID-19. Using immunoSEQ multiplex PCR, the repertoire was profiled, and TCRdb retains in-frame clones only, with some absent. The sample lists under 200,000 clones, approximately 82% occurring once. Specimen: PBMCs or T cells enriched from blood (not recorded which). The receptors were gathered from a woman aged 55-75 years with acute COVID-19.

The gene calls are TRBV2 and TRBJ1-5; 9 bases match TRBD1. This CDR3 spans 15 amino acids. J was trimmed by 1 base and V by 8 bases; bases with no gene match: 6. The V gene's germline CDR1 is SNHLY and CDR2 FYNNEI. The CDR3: CASRDRAISNQPQHF. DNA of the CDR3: TGTGCCAGCCGGGACAGGGCTATAAGCAATCAGCCCCAGCATTTT. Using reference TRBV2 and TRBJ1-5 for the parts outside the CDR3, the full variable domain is EPEVTQTPSHQVTQMGQEVILRCVPISNHLYFYWYRQILGQKVEFLVSFYNNEISEKSEIFDDQFSVERPDGSNFTLKIRSTKLEDSAMYFCASRDRAISNQPQHFGDGTRLSIL.

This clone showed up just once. The chain's CDR3 is CASSWTGGDTQYF. The CDR3 DNA reads as TGCGCCAGCAGCTGGACAGGGGGCGATACGCAGTATTTT. The chain uses TRBV5-1 and TRBJ2-3; 11 nucleotides align to TRBD1. The germline V gene encodes CDR1 SGHRS and CDR2 YFSETQ. The CDR3 runs 13 residues. V shed 3 bases and J 6 bases; nucleotides not matched to a gene: 0.

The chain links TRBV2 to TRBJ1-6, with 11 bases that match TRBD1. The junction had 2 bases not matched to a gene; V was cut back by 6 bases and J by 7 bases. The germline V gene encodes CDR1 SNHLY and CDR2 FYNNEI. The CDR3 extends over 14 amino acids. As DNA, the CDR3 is TGTGCCAGCAGCGGGACAGGGGGAAATTCACCCCTCCACTTT. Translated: CASSGTGGNSPLHF.

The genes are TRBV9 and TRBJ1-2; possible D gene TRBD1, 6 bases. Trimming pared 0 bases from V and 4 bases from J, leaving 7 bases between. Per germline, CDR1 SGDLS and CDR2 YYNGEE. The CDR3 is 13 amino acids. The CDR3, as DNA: TGTGCCAGCAGCGTAGGCAGGGGCTATGGCTACACCTTC. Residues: CASSVGRGYGYTF. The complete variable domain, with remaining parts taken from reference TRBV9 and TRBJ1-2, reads DSGVTQTPKHLITATGQRVTLRCSPRSGDLSVYWYQQSLDQGLQFLIQYYNGEERAKGNILERFSAQQFPDLHSELNLSSLELGDSALYFCASSVGRGYGYTFGSGTRLTVV.

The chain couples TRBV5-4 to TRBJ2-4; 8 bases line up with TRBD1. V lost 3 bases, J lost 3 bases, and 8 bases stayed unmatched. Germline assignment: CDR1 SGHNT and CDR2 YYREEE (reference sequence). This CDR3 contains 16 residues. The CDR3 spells CASSSRGQAGKNIQYF. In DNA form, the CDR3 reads TGTGCCAGCAGCTCACGGGGACAGGCAGGCAAAAACATTCAGTACTTC.

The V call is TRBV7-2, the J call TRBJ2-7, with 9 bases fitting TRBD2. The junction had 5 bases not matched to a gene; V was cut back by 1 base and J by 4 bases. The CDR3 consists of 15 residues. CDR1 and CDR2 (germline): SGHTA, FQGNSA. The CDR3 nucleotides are TGTGCCAGCAGCTTAGAAGCGGGGGGTTCTTACGAGCAGTACGTC. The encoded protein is CASSLEAGGSYEQYV.

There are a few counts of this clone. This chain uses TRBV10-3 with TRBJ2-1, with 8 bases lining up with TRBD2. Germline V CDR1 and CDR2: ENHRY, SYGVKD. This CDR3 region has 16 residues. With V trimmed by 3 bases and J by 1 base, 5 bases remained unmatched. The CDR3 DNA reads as TGTGCCATCAGTGAAGCGGGCGGGAGGTCCTACAATGAGCAGTTCTTC. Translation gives CAISEAGGRSYNEQFF.

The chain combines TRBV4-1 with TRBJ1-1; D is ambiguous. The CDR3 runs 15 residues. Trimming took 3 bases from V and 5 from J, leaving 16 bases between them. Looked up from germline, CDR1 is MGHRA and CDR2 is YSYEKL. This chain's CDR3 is CASSQGRGRRTEAFF. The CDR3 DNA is TGCGCCAGCAGCCAGGGTCGAGGGAGGCGAACTGAAGCTTTCTTT.

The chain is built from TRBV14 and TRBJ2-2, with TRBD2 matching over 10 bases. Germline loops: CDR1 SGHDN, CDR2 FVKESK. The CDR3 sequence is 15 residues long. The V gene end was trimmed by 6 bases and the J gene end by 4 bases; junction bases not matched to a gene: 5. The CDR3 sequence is CASRPAGGLTGELFF. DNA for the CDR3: TGTGCCAGCAGGCCAGCGGGGGGGCTCACCGGGGAGCTGTTTTTT.

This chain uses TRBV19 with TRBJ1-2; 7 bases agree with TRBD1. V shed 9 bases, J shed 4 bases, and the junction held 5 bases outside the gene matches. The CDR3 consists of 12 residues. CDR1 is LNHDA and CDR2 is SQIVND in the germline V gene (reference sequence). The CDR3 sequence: CASAGQLYGYTF. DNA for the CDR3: TGTGCCAGCGCGGGACAGCTCTATGGCTACACCTTC.

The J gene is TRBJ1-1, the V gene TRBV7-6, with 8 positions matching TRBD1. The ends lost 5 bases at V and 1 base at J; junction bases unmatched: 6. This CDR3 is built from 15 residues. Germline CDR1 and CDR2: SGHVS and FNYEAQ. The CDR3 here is CASSPGTGGNTEAFF. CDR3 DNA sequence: TGTGCCAGCAGCCCCGGGACAGGTGGGAACACTGAAGCTTTCTTT.